Presented here are 21 T cell receptor beta chains from one specimen sequenced in a study of blood T cell repertoires in COVID-19. The repertoire was sequenced with immunoSEQ multiplex PCR; TCRdb's copy has only in-frame clones and lacks some. The sample contains 130,000 to 150,000 clones, more than 70% of which appear only once. The sequenced material came from peripheral blood. The source of these receptors is a man aged 50-60 years with active or convalescent COVID-19.

The chain carries TRBV2 and TRBJ2-1; 11 bases align to TRBD2. The trim removed 4 bases at V and 4 bases at J, leaving 0 bases unmatched. The CDR3 runs 14 residues. CDR1 SNHLY and CDR2 FYNNEI come from the germline V gene. The CDR3 DNA follows: TGTGCCAGCAGTGGACTAGCGGGGTACAATGAGCAGTTCTTC. The encoded protein is CASSGLAGYNEQFF.

The table lists this clone with a count of one. CDR3 coding DNA: TGTGCCAGCAGTCGGGACAGGCGGCGGGGGGCCAACGTCCTGACTTTC. Translated: CASSRDRRRGANVLTF. The chain uses TRBV5-4 and TRBJ2-6; 8 nucleotides line up with TRBD1. The CDR3 extends over 16 amino acids. V dropped 5 bases and J dropped 4; count of bases not matched to a gene: 8. The germline gives CDR1 SGHNT, CDR2 YYREEE (reference sequence).

The V and J genes are TRBV11-2 and TRBJ2-4, with 9 bases identical to TRBD2. V trimming: 2 bases; J trimming: 8 bases; junction bases outside the gene matches: 10. This CDR3 comprises 16 residues. Per the germline V gene, CDR1 is SGHAT and CDR2 is FQNNGV. The chain's CDR3 is CASSLSGGQKRDIQYF. The CDR3 coding sequence is TGTGCCAGCAGCTTAAGCGGGGGGCAAAAGCGGGACATTCAGTACTTC.

This chain links TRBV27 with TRBJ2-7; tentatively, D is TRBD1 (5 bases). Trimming left V 2 bases short and J 3 bases short, with 5 bases between. This CDR3 has 12 residues. Per the germline V gene, CDR1 is MNHEY and CDR2 is SMNVEV (reference sequence). CDR3: CASSLQGYEQYF. Written as DNA, the CDR3 is TGTGCCAGCAGTTTACAGGGCTACGAGCAGTACTTC.

The V gene is TRBV28, the J gene TRBJ1-2; tentatively, D is TRBD1 (5 bases). Trimming cost V 5 bases and J 0 bases, with 19 bases left between them. This CDR3 has 17 residues. In germline, CDR1 is MDHEN, CDR2 SYDVKM. In DNA, the CDR3 is TGTGCCAGCAGTATGCACATGGGGCAGTATGCTAACTATGGCTACACCTTC. It codes for CASSMHMGQYANYGYTF.

The chain joins TRBV3-1 (or the pseudogene TRBV3-2) to TRBJ2-5; no clear D. Germline V CDR1 and CDR2: LGHDT, YNNKEL (reference sequence). Trimming cost V 0 bases and J 8 bases, with 16 bases left between them. This CDR3 has 15 amino acids. The CDR3 DNA reads TGTGCCAGCAGCCAAGATGGAGTACCTCGACGAACCCAGTACTTC. Translated: CASSQDGVPRRTQYF.

This clone was seen a single time. The gene calls are TRBV7-8 and TRBJ2-1, with 10 bases lining up with TRBD2. V trimming: 4 bases; J trimming: 9 bases; junction bases outside the gene matches: 12. The CDR3 sequence is 16 residues long. CDR1 is SGHVS, CDR2 FQNEAQ, per germline. The CDR3 DNA sequence: TGTGCCAGCAGCTCAGGGGGGCTAGCGGGAGCGGGTGAGCAGTTCTTC. Translating gives CASSSGGLAGAGEQFF.

The J gene is TRBJ2-7, the V gene TRBV25-1; unclear D gene. Deletions cut 3 bases from V and 6 bases from J, with 6 bases between. From germline, CDR1 is MGHDK and CDR2 SYGVNS. This CDR3 comprises 11 residues. The CDR3 here is CASSDQAEQYF. The CDR3 DNA follows: TGTGCCAGCAGTGATCAGGCCGAGCAGTACTTC.

This sequence joins TRBV30 and TRBJ1-2; 7 positions match TRBD1. The ends lost 0 bases at V and 8 bases at J; junction bases unmatched: 9. This CDR3 is built from 14 residues. CDR1 is GTSNPN and CDR2 is SVGIG in the germline V gene (reference sequence). The CDR3, as DNA: TGTGCCTGGAGTGTAAGGGGGCCTGGCAGCGGCTACACCTTC. This encodes CAWSVRGPGSGYTF.

CDR3 in amino acids: CASSIGGTGGSEQFF. CDR3 in DNA: TGTGCCAGTAGTATAGGCGGGACGGGCGGGAGTGAGCAGTTCTTC. The rearrangement joins TRBV19 to TRBJ2-1, with 7 bases that match TRBD2. This CDR3 spans 15 amino acids. Germline CDR1 LNHDA, CDR2 SQIVND (reference sequence). V dropped 1 base and J dropped 9; count of bases not matched to a gene: 9.

J is TRBJ2-7 and V is TRBV7-6; 8 nucleotides match TRBD1. Germline V CDR1 and CDR2: SGHVS, FNYEAQ. CDR3 length: 18 amino acids. With V trimmed by 0 bases and J by 2 bases, 12 bases remained unmatched. The CDR3 DNA follows: TGTGCCAGCAGCTTAGCTGGCTTCCGGGACAGGCGGCCCTACGAGCAGTACTTC. This gives the protein CASSLAGFRDRRPYEQYF.

The chain links TRBV5-6 to TRBJ2-1; 11 bases are shared with TRBD2. After removal of 3 bases from V and 8 bases from J, the junction contained 10 bases not matched to a gene. The germline V gene encodes CDR1 SGHDT and CDR2 YYEEEE. The CDR3 is 16 residues long. CDR3 DNA sequence: TGTGCCAGCAGCTACCTACTAGCGGGAGAACGGCATGAGCAGTTCTTC. Translation gives CASSYLLAGERHEQFF.

The chain has TRBV10-3 and TRBJ2-2; possible D gene TRBD2, 6 bases. Germline V gene lookup returns CDR1 ENHRY and CDR2 SYGVKD. Deletions cut 2 bases from V and 6 bases from J, with 13 bases between. The CDR3 sequence is 15 residues long. CDR3 in amino acids: CAISEVAGRAGELFF. DNA of the CDR3: TGTGCCATCAGTGAGGTGGCGGGACGGGCCGGGGAGCTGTTTTTT.

This chain uses TRBV11-2 with TRBJ2-3; 9 positions match TRBD2. The germline V gene has CDR1 SGHAT and CDR2 FQNNGV. V trimming: 5 bases; J trimming: 2 bases; junction bases outside the gene matches: 5. This CDR3 contains 15 residues. The CDR3 is CASSPRLAVTDTQYF. Written as DNA, the CDR3 is TGTGCCAGCAGCCCGAGACTAGCGGTCACAGATACGCAGTATTTT.

J is TRBJ1-5 and V is TRBV28; 8 bases map to TRBD1. Germline V gene sequence: CDR1 MDHEN, CDR2 SYDVKM. The CDR3 has 13 amino acids. Trimming removed 3 bases from V and 6 bases from J; junction bases left unmatched: 1. CDR3 DNA sequence: TGTGCCAGCAGTTTGCAGGGGGCTCAGCCCCAGCATTTT. It codes for CASSLQGAQPQHF. Combining the CDR3 with reference TRBV28 and TRBJ1-5 gives the whole variable domain DVKVTQSSRYLVKRTGEKVFLECVQDMDHENMFWYRQDPGLGLRLIYFSYDVKMKEKGDIPEGYSVSREKKERFSLILESASTNQTSMYLCASSLQGAQPQHFGDGTRLSIL.

This sequence joins TRBV5-4 and TRBJ2-3, with 8 bases aligning to TRBD1. Germline CDR1 SGHNT, CDR2 YYREEE (reference sequence). V gave up 0 bases and J gave up 2 bases; unmatched junction bases: 2. This CDR3 region has 15 residues. The CDR3 coding sequence is TGTGCCAGCAGCTTGGGACAGGGGATCACAGATACGCAGTATTTT. It is translated as CASSLGQGITDTQYF.

The V and J genes are TRBV28 and TRBJ2-7; D is unresolved. The CDR3 length is 11 residues. Deletions cut 3 bases from V and 4 bases from J, with 4 bases between. Germline assignment: CDR1 MDHEN and CDR2 SYDVKM. The CDR3 coding sequence is TGTGCCAGCAGTTTTATGTACGAGCAGTACTTC. Its translation: CASSFMYEQYF.

J is TRBJ1-5 and V is TRBV19, with a possible D match to TRBD1 (6 bases). With 3 bases removed from V and 7 bases from J, the gap between germline ends came to 16 bases. The V gene's germline CDR1 is LNHDA and CDR2 SQIVND (reference sequence). The CDR3 loop spans 15 amino acids. CDR3 region: CASSIQDSSGQPQHF. DNA of the CDR3: TGTGCCAGTAGTATTCAGGACAGCTCGGGGCAGCCCCAGCATTTT.

The J gene is TRBJ1-2, the V gene TRBV7-9; 9 positions agree with TRBD1. CDR1 and CDR2 from the germline V gene are SEHNR and FQNEAQ (reference sequence). There are 16 residues in the CDR3. With 2 bases clipped from V and 3 bases from J, the junction kept 7 bases outside the gene matches. The CDR3 bases are TGTGCCAGCAGCTTAACGGGACAGGGAGCCGACTATGGCTACACCTTC. Encoded protein: CASSLTGQGADYGYTF. The whole variable domain, filled in from reference TRBV7-9 and TRBJ1-2, reads DTGVSQNPRHKITKRGQNVTFRCDPISEHNRLYWYRQTLGQGPEFLTYFQNEAQLEKSRLLSDRFSAERPKGSFSTLEIQRTEQGDSAMYLCASSLTGQGADYGYTFGSGTRLTVV.

The chain couples TRBV7-6 to TRBJ2-2, with TRBD2 as a possible D gene (5 bases). This CDR3 spans 16 amino acids. Trimming removed 2 bases at V and 3 bases at J, with 13 bases between. The germline V gene encodes CDR1 SGHVS and CDR2 FNYEAQ. CDR3 residues: CASSLLVGEHTGELFF. Written as DNA, the CDR3 is TGTGCCAGCAGCTTACTGGTCGGGGAGCACACCGGGGAGCTGTTTTTT.

V is TRBV15 and J is TRBJ1-2, with D tentatively TRBD1 (5 bases). The CDR3 sequence is 14 residues long. Germline V CDR1 and CDR2: LNHNV, YYDKDF (reference sequence). V was pared by 8 bases and J by 8 bases, with 21 bases between. The CDR3 spells CATRPRGGKGGYTF. CDR3 coding DNA: TGTGCCACCCGCCCTCGGGGGGGGAAAGGCGGCTACACCTTC.